Below, one TCR beta chain is given with its context. Its antigen is still unknown. This specimen comes from a study of cytomegalovirus exposure and HLA in healthy donors. Findings and caveats of the study: Trimming of TCR beta V- and J-genes showed a link, identified in a later analysis, to a missense DCLRE1C variant.

Primers included in the PCR were 60 Vbeta and 13 Jbeta primers. This table comes from immunoSEQ multiplex PCR, and its TCRdb copy is limited to in-frame clones, with some not included. The sample has over 100,000 clones; under 85% are singletons. There are 12 residues in the CDR3. V lost 5 bases and J lost 6; bases outside the gene matches: 2. Germline V gene lookup returns CDR1 SQVTM and CDR2 ANQGSEA. The V call is TRBV29-1, the J call TRBJ1-4; 8 bases are a match to TRBD1. The sequence derives from a male donor in good health and CMV-seropositive. Sequenced input: PBMCs. CDR3 sequence reads: CSVYRGDEKLFF. The CDR3 nucleotides read TGCAGCGTTTACAGGGGGGATGAAAAACTGTTTTTT.